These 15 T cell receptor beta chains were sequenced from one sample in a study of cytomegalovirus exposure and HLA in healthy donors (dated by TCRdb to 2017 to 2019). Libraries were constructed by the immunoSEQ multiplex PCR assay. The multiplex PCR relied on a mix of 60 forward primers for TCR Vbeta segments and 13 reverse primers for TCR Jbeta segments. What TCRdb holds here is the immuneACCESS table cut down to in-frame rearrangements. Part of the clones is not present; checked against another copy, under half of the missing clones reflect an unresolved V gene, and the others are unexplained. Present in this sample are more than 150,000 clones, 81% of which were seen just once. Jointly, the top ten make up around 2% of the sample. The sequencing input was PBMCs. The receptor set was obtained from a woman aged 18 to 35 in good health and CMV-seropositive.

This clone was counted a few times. The CDR3 region is CASSQTLGEGRAEAFF. CDR3 in DNA: TGTGCCAGCAGCCAAACCCTAGGGGAGGGCCGGGCTGAAGCTTTCTTT. The chain couples TRBV4-2 to TRBJ1-1; a weak D match, TRBD1 (5 bases). Trimming left V 2 bases short and J 6 bases short, with 19 bases between. CDR1 is LGHNA and CDR2 is YNFKEQ in the germline V gene. The CDR3 extends over 16 amino acids.

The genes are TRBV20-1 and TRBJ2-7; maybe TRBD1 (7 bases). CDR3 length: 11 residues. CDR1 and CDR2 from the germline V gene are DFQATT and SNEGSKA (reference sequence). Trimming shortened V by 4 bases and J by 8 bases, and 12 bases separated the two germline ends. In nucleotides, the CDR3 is TGCAGTGCTAAGGAGGGGGCACAGCAGTACTTC. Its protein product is CSAKEGAQQYF.

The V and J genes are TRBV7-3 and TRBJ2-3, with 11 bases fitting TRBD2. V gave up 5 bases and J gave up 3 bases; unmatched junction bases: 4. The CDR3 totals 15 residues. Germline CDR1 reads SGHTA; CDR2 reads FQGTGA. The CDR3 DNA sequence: TGTGCCAGCAGCCTAGCGGGGGGTTGGACAGATACGCAGTATTTT. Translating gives CASSLAGGWTDTQYF.

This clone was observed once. The CDR3 protein is CASSPPRQGINEQYF. Here the CDR3 DNA reads TGTGCCAGCTCACCGCCCCGGCAGGGGATCAACGAGCAGTACTTC. The J gene is TRBJ2-7, the V gene TRBV18; maybe TRBD1 (6 bases). CDR1 KGHSH and CDR2 LQKENI come from the germline V gene. V was clipped by 3 bases and J by 5 bases, with 17 bases between them. CDR3 size: 15 residues. The entire variable domain, with the rest obtained from reference TRBV18 and TRBJ2-7, is as follows: NAGVMQNPRHLVRRRGQEARLRCSPMKGHSHVYWYRQLPEEGLKFMVYLQKENIIDESGMPKERFSAEFPKEGPSILRIQQVVRGDSAAYFCASSPPRQGINEQYFGPGTRLTVT.

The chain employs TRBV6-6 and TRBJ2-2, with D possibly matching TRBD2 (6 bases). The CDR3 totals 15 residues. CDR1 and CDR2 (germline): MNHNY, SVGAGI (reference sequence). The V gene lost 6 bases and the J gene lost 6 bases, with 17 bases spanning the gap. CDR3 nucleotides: TGTGCCAGCAGAAGCCGGGACTTCTGGGCCGGGGAGCTGTTTTTT. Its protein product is CASRSRDFWAGELFF.

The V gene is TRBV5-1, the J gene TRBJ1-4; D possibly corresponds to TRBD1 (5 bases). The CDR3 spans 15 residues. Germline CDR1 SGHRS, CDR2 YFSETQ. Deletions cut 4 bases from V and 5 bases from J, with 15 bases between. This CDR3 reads CASSMSQGINEKLFF. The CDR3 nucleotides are TGCGCCAGCAGCATGTCGCAGGGTATCAATGAAAAACTGTTTTTT.

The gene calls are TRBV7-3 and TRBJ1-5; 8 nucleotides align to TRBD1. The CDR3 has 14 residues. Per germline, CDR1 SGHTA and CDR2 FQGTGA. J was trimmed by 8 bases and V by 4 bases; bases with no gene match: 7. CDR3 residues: CASSSTGGAEPQHF. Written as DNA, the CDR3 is TGTGCCAGCAGCTCTACAGGGGGAGCGGAGCCCCAGCATTTT. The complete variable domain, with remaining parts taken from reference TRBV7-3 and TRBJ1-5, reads GAGVSQTPSNKVTEKGKYVELRCDPISGHTALYWYRQSLGQGPEFLIYFQGTGAADDSGLPNDRFFAVRPEGSVSTLKIQRTERGDSAVYLCASSSTGGAEPQHFGDGTRLSIL.

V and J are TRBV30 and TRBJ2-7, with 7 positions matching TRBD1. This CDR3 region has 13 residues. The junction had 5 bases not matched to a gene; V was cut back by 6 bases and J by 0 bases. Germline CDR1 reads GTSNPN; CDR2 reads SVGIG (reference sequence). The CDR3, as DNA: TGTGCCTGCAACAGGGACAGCTCCTACGAGCAGTACGTC. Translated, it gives CACNRDSSYEQYV.

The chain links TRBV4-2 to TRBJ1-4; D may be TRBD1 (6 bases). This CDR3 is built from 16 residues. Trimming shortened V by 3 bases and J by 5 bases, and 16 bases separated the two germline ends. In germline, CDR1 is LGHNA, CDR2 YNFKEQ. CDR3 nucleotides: TGTGCCAGCAGCCATTCACAGGGACAACCAAATGAAAAACTGTTTTTT. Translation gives CASSHSQGQPNEKLFF.

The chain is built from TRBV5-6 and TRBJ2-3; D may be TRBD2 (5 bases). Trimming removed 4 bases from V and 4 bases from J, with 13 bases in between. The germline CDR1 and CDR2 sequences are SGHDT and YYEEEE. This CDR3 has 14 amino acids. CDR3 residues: CASSEGSGPDTQYF. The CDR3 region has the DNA TGTGCCAGCAGCGAGGGCTCTGGCCCAGATACGCAGTATTTT. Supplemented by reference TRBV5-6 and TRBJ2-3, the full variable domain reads DAGVTQSPTHLIKTRGQQVTLRCSPKSGHDTVSWYQQALGQGPQFIFQYYEEEERQRGNFPDRFSGHQFPNYSSELNVNALLLGDSALYLCASSEGSGPDTQYFGPGTRLTVL.

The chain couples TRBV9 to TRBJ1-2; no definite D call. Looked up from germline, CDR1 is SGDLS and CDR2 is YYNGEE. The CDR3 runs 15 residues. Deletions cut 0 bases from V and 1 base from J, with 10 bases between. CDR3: CASSVGQVLNYGYTF. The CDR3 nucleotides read TGTGCCAGCAGCGTAGGGCAGGTTCTTAACTATGGCTACACCTTC.

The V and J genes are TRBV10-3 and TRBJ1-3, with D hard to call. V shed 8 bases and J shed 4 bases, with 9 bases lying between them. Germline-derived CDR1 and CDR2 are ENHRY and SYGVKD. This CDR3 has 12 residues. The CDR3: CAIQGVGNTIYF. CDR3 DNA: TGTGCCATCCAAGGAGTAGGAAACACCATATATTTT.

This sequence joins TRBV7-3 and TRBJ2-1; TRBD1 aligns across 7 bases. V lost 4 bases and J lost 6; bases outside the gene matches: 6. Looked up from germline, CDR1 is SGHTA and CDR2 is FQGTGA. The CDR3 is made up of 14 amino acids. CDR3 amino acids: CASSYDRVGNEQFF. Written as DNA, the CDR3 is TGTGCCAGCAGCTATGACAGGGTTGGCAATGAGCAGTTCTTC. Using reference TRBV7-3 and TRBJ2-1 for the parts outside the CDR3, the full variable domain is GAGVSQTPSNKVTEKGKYVELRCDPISGHTALYWYRQSLGQGPEFLIYFQGTGAADDSGLPNDRFFAVRPEGSVSTLKIQRTERGDSAVYLCASSYDRVGNEQFFGPGTRLTVL.

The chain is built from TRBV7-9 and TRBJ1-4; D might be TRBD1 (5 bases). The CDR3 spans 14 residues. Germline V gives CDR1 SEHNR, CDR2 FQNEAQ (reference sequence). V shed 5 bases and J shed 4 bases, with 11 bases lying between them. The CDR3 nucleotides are TGTGCCAGCAGCCTCACAGGTTATAATGAAAAACTGTTTTTT. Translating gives CASSLTGYNEKLFF.

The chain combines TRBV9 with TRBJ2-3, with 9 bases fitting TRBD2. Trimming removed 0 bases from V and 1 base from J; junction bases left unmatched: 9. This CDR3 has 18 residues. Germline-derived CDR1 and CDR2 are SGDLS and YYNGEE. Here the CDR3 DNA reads TGTGCCAGCAGCGTAGGTCTAGCGGGGAGGCAGGGCACAGATACGCAGTATTTT. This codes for CASSVGLAGRQGTDTQYF.